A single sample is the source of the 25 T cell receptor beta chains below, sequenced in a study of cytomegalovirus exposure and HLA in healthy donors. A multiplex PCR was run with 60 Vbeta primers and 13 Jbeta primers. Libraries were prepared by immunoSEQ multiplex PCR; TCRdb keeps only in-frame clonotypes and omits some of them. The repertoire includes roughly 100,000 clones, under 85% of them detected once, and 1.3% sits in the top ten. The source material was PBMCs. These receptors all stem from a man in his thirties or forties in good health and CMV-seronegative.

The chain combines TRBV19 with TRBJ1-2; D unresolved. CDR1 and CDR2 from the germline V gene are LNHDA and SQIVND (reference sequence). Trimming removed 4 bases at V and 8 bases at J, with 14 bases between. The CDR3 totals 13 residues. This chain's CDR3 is CASSRNSKGGYTF. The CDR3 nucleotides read TGTGCCAGTAGTAGAAACAGCAAAGGCGGCTACACCTTC.

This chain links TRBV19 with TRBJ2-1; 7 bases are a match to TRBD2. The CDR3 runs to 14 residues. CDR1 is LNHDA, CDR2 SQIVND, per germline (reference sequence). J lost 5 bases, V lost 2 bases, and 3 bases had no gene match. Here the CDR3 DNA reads TGTGCCAGTAGTATAAGCGGGGTAAACAATGAGCAGTTCTTC. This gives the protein CASSISGVNNEQFF.

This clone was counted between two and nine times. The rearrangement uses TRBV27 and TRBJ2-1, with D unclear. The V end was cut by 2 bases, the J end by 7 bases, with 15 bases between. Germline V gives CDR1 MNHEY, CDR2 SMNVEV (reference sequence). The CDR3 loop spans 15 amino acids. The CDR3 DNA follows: TGTGCCAGCAGTTTAGGGTGGGCCGCAAGGAATGAGCAGTTCTTC. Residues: CASSLGWAARNEQFF.

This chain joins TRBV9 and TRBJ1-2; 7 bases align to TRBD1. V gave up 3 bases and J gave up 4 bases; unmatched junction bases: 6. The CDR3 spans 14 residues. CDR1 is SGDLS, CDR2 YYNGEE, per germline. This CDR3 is CASSGRQGIYGYTF. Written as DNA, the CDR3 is TGTGCCAGCAGCGGCCGACAGGGAATCTATGGCTACACCTTC.

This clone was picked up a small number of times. The CDR3: CASSVDGALTYGYTF. The CDR3 coding sequence is TGTGCCAGCAGCGTCGATGGGGCCCTTACCTATGGCTACACCTTC. The chain has TRBV9 and TRBJ1-2; D is possibly TRBD1 (5 bases). CDR1 is SGDLS and CDR2 is YYNGEE in the germline V gene. V dropped 2 bases and J dropped 4 bases, with 15 bases sitting between them. CDR3 length equals 15 residues.

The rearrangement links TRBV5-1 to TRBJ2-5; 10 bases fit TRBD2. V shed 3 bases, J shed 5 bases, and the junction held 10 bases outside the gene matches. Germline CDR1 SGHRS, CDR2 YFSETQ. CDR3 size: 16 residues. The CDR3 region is CASSWGTSEAGETQYF. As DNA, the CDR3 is TGCGCCAGCAGCTGGGGGACTAGCGAAGCGGGTGAGACCCAGTACTTC.

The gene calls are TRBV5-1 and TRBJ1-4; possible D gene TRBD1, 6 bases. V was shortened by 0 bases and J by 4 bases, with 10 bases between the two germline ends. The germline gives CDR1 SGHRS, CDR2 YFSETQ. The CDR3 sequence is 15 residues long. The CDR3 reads CASSLDGTSNEKLFF. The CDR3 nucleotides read TGCGCCAGCAGCTTGGACGGGACAAGTAATGAAAAACTGTTTTTT.

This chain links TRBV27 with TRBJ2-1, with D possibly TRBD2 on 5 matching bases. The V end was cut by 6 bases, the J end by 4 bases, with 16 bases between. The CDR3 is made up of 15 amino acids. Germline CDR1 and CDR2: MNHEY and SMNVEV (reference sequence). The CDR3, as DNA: TGTGCCAGCAGCATTACTAGTTTAGGTTACAATGAGCAGTTCTTC. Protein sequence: CASSITSLGYNEQFF.

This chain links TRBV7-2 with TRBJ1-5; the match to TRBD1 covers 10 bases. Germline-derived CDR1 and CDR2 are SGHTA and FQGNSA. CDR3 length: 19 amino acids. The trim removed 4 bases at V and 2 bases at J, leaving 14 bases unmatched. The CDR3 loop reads CASSSRRTGGRMGNQPQHF. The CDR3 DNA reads TGTGCCAGCAGCTCCCGTCGGACAGGGGGAAGGATGGGCAATCAGCCCCAGCATTTT.

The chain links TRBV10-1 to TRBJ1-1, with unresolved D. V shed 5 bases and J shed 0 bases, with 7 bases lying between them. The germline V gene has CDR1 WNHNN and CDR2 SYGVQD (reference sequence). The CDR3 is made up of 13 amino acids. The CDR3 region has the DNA TGCGCCAGCAGTTCAGCGATGAACACTGAAGCTTTCTTT. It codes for CASSSAMNTEAFF.

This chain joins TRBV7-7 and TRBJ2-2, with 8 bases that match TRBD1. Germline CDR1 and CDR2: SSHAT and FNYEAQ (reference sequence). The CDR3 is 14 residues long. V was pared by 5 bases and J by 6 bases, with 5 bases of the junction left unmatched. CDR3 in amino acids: CASSLRTGSGELFF. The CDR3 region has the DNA TGTGCCAGCAGCCTTAGGACAGGGTCCGGGGAGCTGTTTTTT.

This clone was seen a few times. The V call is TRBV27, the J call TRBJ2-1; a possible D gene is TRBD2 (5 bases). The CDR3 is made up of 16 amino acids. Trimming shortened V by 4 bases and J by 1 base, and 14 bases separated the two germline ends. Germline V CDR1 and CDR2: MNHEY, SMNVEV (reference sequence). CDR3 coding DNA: TGTGCCAGCAGTTATCAGCGGAGTCTATCCTACAATGAGCAGTTCTTC. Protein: CASSYQRSLSYNEQFF.

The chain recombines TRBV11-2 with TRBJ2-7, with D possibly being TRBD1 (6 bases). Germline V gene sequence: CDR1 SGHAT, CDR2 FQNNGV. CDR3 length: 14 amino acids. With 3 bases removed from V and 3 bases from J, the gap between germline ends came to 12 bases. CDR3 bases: TGTGCCAGCAGCTTTGGGGGCCAACTCTACGAGCAGTACTTC. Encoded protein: CASSFGGQLYEQYF.

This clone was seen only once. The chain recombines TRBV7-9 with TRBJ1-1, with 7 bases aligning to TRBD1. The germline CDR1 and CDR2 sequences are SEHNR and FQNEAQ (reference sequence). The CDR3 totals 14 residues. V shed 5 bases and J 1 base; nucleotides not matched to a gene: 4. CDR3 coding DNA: TGTGCCAGCAGCCCCAGACAGGGGAACACTGAAGCTTTCTTT. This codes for CASSPRQGNTEAFF.

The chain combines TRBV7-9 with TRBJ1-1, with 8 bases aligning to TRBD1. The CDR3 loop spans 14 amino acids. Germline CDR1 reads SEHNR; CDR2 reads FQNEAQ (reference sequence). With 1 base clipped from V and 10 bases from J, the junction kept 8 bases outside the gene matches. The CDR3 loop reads CASSLDGQGGAAFF. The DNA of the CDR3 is TGTGCCAGCAGCTTAGACGGACAGGGCGGGGCAGCTTTCTTT.

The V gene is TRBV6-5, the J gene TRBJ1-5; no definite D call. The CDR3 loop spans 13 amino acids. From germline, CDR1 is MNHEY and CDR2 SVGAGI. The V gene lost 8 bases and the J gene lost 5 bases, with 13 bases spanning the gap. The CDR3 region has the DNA TGTGCCAGCTCTGAGAGGGAGGATCAGCCCCAGCATTTT. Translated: CASSEREDQPQHF.

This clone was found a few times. The CDR3 here is CASSEQGQGGSYEQYF. Here the CDR3 DNA reads TGTGCCAGCAGTGAACAGGGACAGGGAGGATCCTACGAGCAGTACTTC. The J gene is TRBJ2-7, the V gene TRBV6-1, with 9 bases fitting TRBD1. The germline CDR1 and CDR2 sequences are MNHNS and SASEGT. V lost 2 bases, J lost 1 base, and 6 bases stayed unmatched. The CDR3 loop spans 16 amino acids.

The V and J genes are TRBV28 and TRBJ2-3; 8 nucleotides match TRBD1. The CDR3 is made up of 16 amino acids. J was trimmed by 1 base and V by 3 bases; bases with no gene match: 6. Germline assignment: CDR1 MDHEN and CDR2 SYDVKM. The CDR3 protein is CASSLWVRGRTDTQYF. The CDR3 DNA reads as TGTGCCAGCAGTTTGTGGGTCAGGGGGCGCACAGATACGCAGTATTTT.

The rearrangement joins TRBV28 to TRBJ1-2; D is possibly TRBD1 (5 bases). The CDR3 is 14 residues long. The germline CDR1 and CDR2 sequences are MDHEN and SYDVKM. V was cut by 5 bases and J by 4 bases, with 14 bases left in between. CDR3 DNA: TGTGCCAGCAGTCCATCAGGGTCTGGCTATGGCTACACCTTC. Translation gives CASSPSGSGYGYTF.

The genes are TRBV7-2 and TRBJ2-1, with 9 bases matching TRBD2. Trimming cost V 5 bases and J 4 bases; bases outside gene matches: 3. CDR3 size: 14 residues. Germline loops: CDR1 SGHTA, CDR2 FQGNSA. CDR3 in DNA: TGTGCCAGCAGCACAAGCGGGGGGTACAATGAGCAGTTCTTC. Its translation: CASSTSGGYNEQFF.

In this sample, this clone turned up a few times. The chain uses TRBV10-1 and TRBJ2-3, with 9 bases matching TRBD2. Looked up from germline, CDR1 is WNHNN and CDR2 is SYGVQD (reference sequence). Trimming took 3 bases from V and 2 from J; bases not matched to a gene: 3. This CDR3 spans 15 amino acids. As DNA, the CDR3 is TGCGCCAGCAGTGACGGCGGGGGGGCCACAGATACGCAGTATTTT. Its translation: CASSDGGGATDTQYF.

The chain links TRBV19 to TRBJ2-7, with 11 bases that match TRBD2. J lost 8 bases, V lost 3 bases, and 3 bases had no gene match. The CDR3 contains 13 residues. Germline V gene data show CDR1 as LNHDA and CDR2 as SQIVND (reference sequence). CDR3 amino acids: CASSIRLAGKQYF. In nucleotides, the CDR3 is TGTGCCAGTAGTATCCGACTAGCGGGGAAGCAGTACTTC.

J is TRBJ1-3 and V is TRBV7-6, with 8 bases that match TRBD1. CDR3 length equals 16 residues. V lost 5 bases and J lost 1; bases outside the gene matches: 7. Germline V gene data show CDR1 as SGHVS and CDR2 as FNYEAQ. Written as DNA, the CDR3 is TGTGCCAGCAGCCCCGGACAGGGTGTTTCTGGAAACACCATATATTTT. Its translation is CASSPGQGVSGNTIYF.

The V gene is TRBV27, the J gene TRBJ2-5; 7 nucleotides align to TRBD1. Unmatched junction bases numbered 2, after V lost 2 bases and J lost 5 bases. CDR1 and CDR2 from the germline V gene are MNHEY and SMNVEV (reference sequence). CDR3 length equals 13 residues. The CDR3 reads CASSLQGVETQYF. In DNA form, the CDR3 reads TGTGCCAGCAGTTTACAGGGGGTCGAGACCCAGTACTTC.

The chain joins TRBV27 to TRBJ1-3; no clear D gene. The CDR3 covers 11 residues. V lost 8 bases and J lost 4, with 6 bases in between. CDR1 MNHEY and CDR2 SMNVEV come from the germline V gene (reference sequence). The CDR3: CASGRGNTIYF. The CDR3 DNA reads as TGTGCCAGCGGGAGGGGAAACACCATATATTTT.